This T cell receptor (beta chain) was identified in a study of blood T cell repertoires in COVID-19 (dated by TCRdb to 2018 to 2020). The study in broad terms: Samples covering the acute and convalescent phases of COVID-19 were provided by collaborators in the United States, Italy and Spain. The repertoires were made available in a free public database intended to serve as a resource for research on the immune response to SARS-CoV-2. The dataset comprised deeply sampled blood TCRbeta repertoires from subjects exposed to, actively infected with, or recovered from COVID-19. Nearly every sample came with metadata listing a de-identified subject ID, COVID-19 status, age in years and sex. Where available, HLA class I and class II types were obtained from metadata supplied by the sample provider rather than from assay-based typing. Samples were obtained from the ongoing ImmuneRACE study (first 160 participants) and from 950 to 1,500 subjects provided by 6 global collaborators. The material from the prospective study consisted of cDNA or gDNA derived from T cells, B-cell-depleted T cells, or PBMCs.

What the research found in general, with its limitations: The amount of clinical and demographic metadata varied by source and participant and was provided uncurated.

Points on this clone: The antigen this receptor binds is unknown. Per-nucleotide qualities are absent, and no much larger clonotype sits a single base away.

In the germline V gene (reference sequence), CDR1 corresponds to LNHDA and CDR2 to SQIVND. V sheds 2 bases and J sheds 4 bases, leaving 3 bases between their ends. Including cysteine and phenylalanine, the CDR3 has 12 amino acids. Only CDR3 DNA is held: 36 bases, read in frame from base 1. In the prospective study, participants were about 18 to 95 years old, resided in approximately 25 geographic areas of the United States, and were enrolled through a virtual design. Cohort assignment in the prospective study relied on participant-reported clinical history from a screening survey and a study questionnaire. ImmuneRACE Cohort 3 recovered participants were defined by two consecutive negative NP/OP PCR tests, healthcare professional clearance, or symptom resolution. In the prospective study, whole blood, serum and a nasopharyngeal or oropharyngeal swab were collected from each participant by mobile phlebotomists. Over a 2-month period, participants in the prospective study had the option of providing additional blood draws and questionnaires. Prospective study blood samples were shipped either frozen or at room temperature before DNA extraction.

TCRbeta CDR3 regions were amplified from genomic DNA using the immunoSEQ Assay, a bias-controlled multiplex PCR. The authors processed their data as follows. The number of nucleated cells in each sample was estimated by amplification of reference gene primers within the assay. To quantify the absolute abundance of each unique TCRbeta CDR3 rearrangement, sequence reads were collapsed and filtered. Productive Simpson clonality was computed per sample as the square root of Simpson's diversity index over productive rearrangements. Here the immuneACCESS table is served through TCRdb, limited to in-frame sequences with V and J called. Missing clones are a known gap in these copies; in checked studies unresolved V genes cover under half, and the rest lacks a known reason. Clonal size and the V and J genes are those of that table, whereas D and trimming came from the DNA. In this sample the table shows 350,000 to 400,000 clones, around 89% of which occur a single time. Less than 1.2% of the sample belongs to the ten largest clones.

Recombination linked TRBV19 to TRBJ1-3; the D gene lacks a confident call. The receptor's source is a man aged 18 to 29 who had recovered from COVID-19. Input material: PBMCs or T cells enriched from blood (not recorded which). The CDR3 loop reads CASSISGNTIYF. The DNA is as follows: TGTGCCAGTAGTATAAGCGGAAACACCATATATTTT.